The 21 T cell receptor beta chains in this list originate from one sample, sequenced in a study of blood T cell repertoires in COVID-19. Clones were sequenced by immunoSEQ multiplex PCR, and TCRdb holds only the in-frame ones, with some missing. The table has 300,000 to 350,000 clones, roughly nine tenths seen once. The sequencing sample was made of peripheral blood. The receptors were gathered from a man between 18 and 29 years old with active or convalescent COVID-19.

V gene TRBV6-5 combines with J gene TRBJ1-4; TRBD1 matches at 10 bases. Germline V gene lookup returns CDR1 MNHEY and CDR2 SVGAGI. V lost 2 bases to trimming and J lost 7 bases; unmatched junction nucleotides: 4. This CDR3 contains 15 residues. The CDR3 DNA sequence: TGTGCCAGCAGTTACGGGACAGGGGTTGGTGAAAAACTGTTTTTT. This encodes CASSYGTGVGEKLFF.

The chain couples TRBV5-6 to TRBJ2-1; no reliable D call. The CDR3 is made up of 10 amino acids. Trimming cost V 8 bases and J 8 bases, with 8 bases left between them. CDR1 and CDR2 (germline): SGHDT, YYEEEE. The CDR3 is CASGRHEQFF. The CDR3 bases are TGTGCCAGTGGCAGGCATGAGCAGTTCTTC.

J is TRBJ2-7 and V is TRBV2, with D unresolved. V was cut by 10 bases and J by 2 bases, with 15 bases left in between. There are 13 residues in the CDR3. Germline V gene data show CDR1 as SNHLY and CDR2 as FYNNEI. CDR3 residues: CATVRGETYEQYF. CDR3 nucleotides: TGTGCCACCGTCAGAGGCGAAACCTACGAGCAGTACTTC.

The V gene is TRBV10-1, the J gene TRBJ1-5; 8 bases map to TRBD1. J was trimmed by 0 bases and V by 3 bases; bases with no gene match: 4. The CDR3 length is 16 residues. The germline V gene encodes CDR1 WNHNN and CDR2 SYGVQD (reference sequence). DNA of the CDR3: TGCGCCAGCAGTGAAAAACAGGGGGGTAGCAATCAGCCCCAGCATTTT. It translates to CASSEKQGGSNQPQHF.

Of note for this clone: Other DNA sequences of this sample code for an identical CDR3. The chain employs TRBV6-5 and TRBJ2-3; no clear D gene. The V gene's germline CDR1 is MNHEY and CDR2 SVGAGI. V shed 0 bases and J shed 5 bases, with 3 bases lying between them. CDR3 length: 12 residues. This CDR3 reads CASSYSRDTQYF. For the CDR3, the DNA is TGTGCCAGCAGTTACTCCAGAGATACGCAGTATTTT.

There are a few counts of this clone. The chain is built from TRBV7-7 and TRBJ2-1, with TRBD2 identical over 11 bases. The ends lost 5 bases at V and 0 bases at J; junction bases unmatched: 6. The CDR3 has 17 amino acids. CDR1 is SSHAT and CDR2 is FNYEAQ in the germline V gene (reference sequence). The CDR3: CASSQTSGTSSYNEQFF. CDR3 bases: TGTGCCAGCAGCCAGACTAGCGGGACCAGCTCCTACAATGAGCAGTTCTTC.

CDR3 nucleotides: TGTGCCACCAGTGACGGACAGACCGAAAAACTGTTTTTT. Residues: CATSDGQTEKLFF. V usage is TRBV24-1 and J usage is TRBJ1-4; weak D call: TRBD1 (6 bases). This CDR3 region has 13 residues. The ends were cut back, 4 bases at V and 8 bases at J, with 10 bases in the middle. Germline assignment: CDR1 KGHDR and CDR2 SFDVKD.

The rearrangement uses TRBV28 and TRBJ1-3; D is ambiguous. V was shortened by 8 bases and J by 0 bases, with 14 bases between the two germline ends. CDR3 length: 15 residues. Germline CDR1 is MDHEN and CDR2 is SYDVKM. The CDR3: CASQFVGSSGNTIYF. The CDR3 DNA follows: TGTGCCAGCCAGTTTGTAGGGAGCTCTGGAAACACCATATATTTT.

This chain connects TRBV6-6 to TRBJ2-2, with 8 bases matching TRBD2. V lost 8 bases, J lost 2 bases, and 4 bases stayed unmatched. CDR1 is MNHNY, CDR2 SVGAGI, per germline (reference sequence). The CDR3 consists of 14 residues. The CDR3 loop is CASRRGGNTGELFF. DNA of the CDR3: TGTGCCAGCCGACGGGGGGGCAACACCGGGGAGCTGTTTTTT.

The rearrangement joins TRBV14 to TRBJ2-7; a weak D match, TRBD2 (6 bases). CDR1 and CDR2 (germline): SGHDN, FVKESK. Between the trimmed V and J ends, which lost 4 bases and 7 bases, there was a span of 11 bases. The CDR3 contains 12 residues. The CDR3 coding sequence is TGTGCCAGCAGCCCGACGGGGAGGGAGCAGTACTTC. Encoded protein: CASSPTGREQYF.

The V gene is TRBV28, the J gene TRBJ2-1, with TRBD2 matching over 7 bases. V lost 9 bases and J lost 8; bases outside the gene matches: 10. Germline CDR1 MDHEN, CDR2 SYDVKM. The CDR3 runs 13 residues. CDR3 sequence (DNA): TGTGCCAGTAGACTAGCTATGGGGGATGAGCAGTTCTTC. It is translated as CASRLAMGDEQFF.

This clone was seen once. The genes are TRBV19 and TRBJ2-2; D is possibly TRBD1 (6 bases). In germline, CDR1 is LNHDA, CDR2 SQIVND (reference sequence). The ends were cut back, 6 bases at V and 3 bases at J, with 11 bases in the middle. The CDR3 loop spans 14 amino acids. For the CDR3, the DNA is TGTGCCAGTAGCAAGGACAGATACACCGGGGAGCTGTTTTTT. Encoded protein: CASSKDRYTGELFF.

This chain uses TRBV7-2 with TRBJ2-7, with 7 bases lining up with TRBD1. CDR3 length: 16 residues. Germline CDR1 reads SGHTA; CDR2 reads FQGNSA. V shed 1 base and J 3 bases; nucleotides not matched to a gene: 9. The CDR3 bases are TGTGCCAGCAGCTTAGGGACAGGATTTCTGGGCTACGAGCAGTACTTC. Translation: CASSLGTGFLGYEQYF.

The chain couples TRBV7-2 to TRBJ1-5; D remains unclear. From germline, CDR1 is SGHTA and CDR2 FQGNSA. The CDR3 is 16 residues long. Deletions cut 1 base from V and 4 bases from J, with 14 bases between. For the CDR3, the DNA is TGTGCCAGCAGCTTAGATTCGGGTGGAGGTAATCAGCCCCAGCATTTT. As protein: CASSLDSGGGNQPQHF. Together with reference TRBV7-2 and TRBJ1-5, the CDR3 gives the full variable domain: GAGVSQSPSNKVTEKGKDVELRCDPISGHTALYWYRQSLGQGLEFLIYFQGNSAPDKSGLPSDRFSAERTGGSVSTLTIQRTQQEDSAVYLCASSLDSGGGNQPQHFGDGTRLSIL.

The chain has TRBV9 and TRBJ2-5; TRBD2 matches at 11 bases. This CDR3 has 16 residues. Germline values: CDR1 SGDLS, CDR2 YYNGEE. With V trimmed by 4 bases and J by 5 bases, 10 bases remained unmatched. In nucleotides, the CDR3 is TGTGCCAGCAGCTTAACGATAGCGGGGGGGCGGGAGACCCAGTACTTC. This codes for CASSLTIAGGRETQYF. Full variable domain (rest looked up from reference TRBV9 and TRBJ2-5): DSGVTQTPKHLITATGQRVTLRCSPRSGDLSVYWYQQSLDQGLQFLIQYYNGEERAKGNILERFSAQQFPDLHSELNLSSLELGDSALYFCASSLTIAGGRETQYFGPGTRLLVL.

This chain connects TRBV5-5 to TRBJ2-7, with D maybe TRBD1 (5 bases). The CDR3 is 13 amino acids. CDR1 and CDR2 (germline): SGHKS, YYEKEE (reference sequence). Deletions cut 2 bases from V and 0 bases from J, with 6 bases between. DNA of the CDR3: TGTGCCAGCAGCTTCCAGGGCTCCTACGAGCAGTACTTC. It is translated as CASSFQGSYEQYF. Variable domain in full (rest from reference TRBV5-5 and TRBJ2-7): DAGVTQSPTHLIKTRGQQVTLRCSPISGHKSVSWYQQVLGQGPQFIFQYYEKEERGRGNFPDRFSARQFPNYSSELNVNALLLGDSALYLCASSFQGSYEQYFGPGTRLTVT.

The rearrangement links TRBV5-4 to TRBJ2-7; 11 bases map to TRBD1. This CDR3 contains 17 residues. The germline gives CDR1 SGHNT, CDR2 YYREEE (reference sequence). Losses at the gene ends were 0 bases for V and 7 bases for J; bases not matched to a gene: 12. Here the CDR3 reads CASSLGWGGTGGGEQYF. The CDR3 DNA reads TGTGCCAGCAGCTTGGGTTGGGGCGGGACAGGGGGTGGGGAGCAGTACTTC.

The chain employs TRBV18 and TRBJ2-1, with 9 bases aligning to TRBD2. J lost 4 bases, V lost 2 bases, and 6 bases had no gene match. Germline assignment: CDR1 KGHSH and CDR2 LQKENI. The CDR3 totals 16 residues. The CDR3 DNA sequence: TGTGCCAGCTCACCAACCGGGACTAGCAGATACAATGAGCAGTTCTTC. Its protein is CASSPTGTSRYNEQFF.

On this clone itself: At one boundary the junction diverges from the germline segment, which might be a read error. V is TRBV6-2 or TRBV6-3 and J is TRBJ2-2; 8 bases are shared with TRBD2. This CDR3 spans 17 amino acids. Germline V lookup: CDR1 MNHEY, CDR2 SVGEGT. CDR3 sequence reads: CASSYTSGSANPGELFF. CDR3 bases: TGTGCCAGCAGTTACACTAGCGGAAGCGCGAACCCCGGGGAGCTGTTTTTT.

The J gene is TRBJ1-6, the V gene TRBV9, with D uncertain. Looked up from germline, CDR1 is SGDLS and CDR2 is YYNGEE. Trimming stripped 0 bases from V and 14 bases from J, with 12 bases between. The CDR3 has 13 residues. The CDR3 sequence: CASSVAPGRALHF. For the CDR3, the DNA is TGTGCCAGCAGCGTAGCGCCGGGAAGAGCCCTCCACTTT.

The rearrangement joins TRBV6-1 to TRBJ2-4; 15 bases line up with TRBD2. The V gene's germline CDR1 is MNHNS and CDR2 SASEGT. The CDR3 is made up of 19 amino acids. J was trimmed by 0 bases and V by 4 bases; bases with no gene match: 7. The CDR3 DNA reads TGTGCCAGCAGTGGTCCCGGGACTAGCGGGGGGATAGCCAAAAACATTCAGTACTTC. Its translation: CASSGPGTSGGIAKNIQYF.